The 27 T cell receptor beta chains presented below share a single source sample, sequenced in a study of Tregs in tolerant kidney transplant recipients. Data came from immunoSEQ multiplex PCR; TCRdb stores just in-frame clones and leaves some out. Its listing shows about 48,000 clones. The sample in question was CD4+ T cells from blood, obtained before the transplant. Every receptor here comes from a human donor who received a combined kidney and bone marrow transplant.

As for this clone: Read data end 3 residues before the CDR3 end; the end is taken from the germline J gene. J is TRBJ1-1 and V is TRBV30; D gene uncertain. The germline V gene has CDR1 GTSNPN and CDR2 SVGIG (reference sequence). This CDR3 has 11 amino acids. CDR3 amino acids: CAWAAGGHAFF. CDR3 DNA, as far as it was read: TGTGCCTGGGCCGCGGGAGGGCAT.

Regarding this clone: The read terminates 3 residues ahead of where the CDR3 ends, so the germline J gene completes it. The chain recombines TRBV29-1 with TRBJ1-4, with no clear D. With 7 bases removed from V and 8 bases from J, the gap between germline ends came to 17 bases. The CDR3 is made up of 13 amino acids. Germline V gene sequence: CDR1 SQVTM, CDR2 ANQGSEA. The CDR3 here is CSALPQSGEKLFF. Partial CDR3 DNA: TGCAGCGCCCTGCCCCAAAGCGGCGAAAAA.

Comments on this clone: The read ends 3 residues before the CDR3 terminus; that terminus is restored from the germline J gene. The chain is built from TRBV7-2 and TRBJ1-1, with TRBD1 matching 9 bases. The CDR3 totals 13 residues. CDR1 and CDR2 (germline): SGHTA, FQGNSA. CDR3 bases read: TGTGCCAGCAGACCGGACAGGGGACGGTCG. Amino acid sequence: CASRPDRGRS. The CDR3 in full is CASRPDRGRSAFF.

Partial CDR3 DNA: TGTGCCAGCAGCTTATACCAGGGGGCGGAAGATACG. Translation gives CASSLYQGAEDT. The CDR3, in full, reads CASSLYQGAEDTQYF. The rearrangement joins TRBV7-9 to TRBJ2-3; 8 bases are shared with TRBD1. Read data end 3 residues before the CDR3 end; the end is taken from the germline J gene. Germline lookup yields CDR1 SEHNR and CDR2 FQNEAQ (reference sequence). The CDR3 consists of 15 residues. V dropped 2 bases and J dropped 5; count of bases not matched to a gene: 6.

Turning to this clone: The sequence runs out 3 residues before the end of the CDR3; the remainder is reconstructed from the germline J gene. The V and J genes are TRBV5-1 and TRBJ1-3; D might be TRBD1 (5 bases). The V gene's germline CDR1 is SGHRS and CDR2 YFSETQ. V lost 0 bases, J lost 7 bases, and 23 bases lay in between. CDR3 length equals 18 residues. CDR3 sequence: CASSLDPPGGLPGNTIYF. CDR3 DNA (partial): TGCGCCAGCAGCTTGGACCCCCCGGGGGGTCTTCCGGGGAACACC.

In the case of this clone: The read comes to an end 3 residues before the CDR3 does, leaving the germline J gene to fill in the end. The V and J genes are TRBV11-2 and TRBJ1-1, with a tentative D call TRBD1 (5 bases). Germline lookup yields CDR1 SGHAT and CDR2 FQNNGV. This CDR3 comprises 15 residues. Trimming removed 5 bases from V and 1 base from J, with 14 bases in between. CDR3 bases read: TGTGCCAGCAGCCCGGTGGGACTCCCGAACACTGAA. This sequence encodes CASSPVGLPNTE. In full, the CDR3 is CASSPVGLPNTEAFF.

As regards this clone: Read sequence stops 3 residues before the CDR3 end, and the germline J gene provides the missing end. The rearrangement joins TRBV11-2 to TRBJ1-2; 9 bases line up with TRBD1. V lost 5 bases, J lost 4 bases, and 8 bases stayed unmatched. Germline loops: CDR1 SGHAT, CDR2 FQNNGV. The CDR3 contains 15 residues. The CDR3 is CASSPVGTGIYGYTF. Incomplete CDR3 DNA: TGTGCCAGCAGCCCAGTGGGGACAGGGATCTATGGC.

Notes on this clone: The read terminates 3 residues before the CDR3 end, so the remaining end is supplied by the germline J gene. The chain couples TRBV5-1 to TRBJ2-3; D possibly corresponds to TRBD2 (6 bases). CDR3 length equals 14 residues. The germline V and J ends were trimmed by 0 bases and 1 base, with 6 bases remaining between them. Germline V CDR1 and CDR2: SGHRS, YFSETQ. CDR3 DNA (partial): TGCGCCAGCAGCTTGGCGGGGGGCACAGATACG. The encoded protein is CASSLAGGTDT. The CDR3 in its entirety is CASSLAGGTDTQYF.

Points on this clone: Read data end 3 residues before the CDR3 end; the end is taken from the germline J gene. The rearrangement uses TRBV30 and TRBJ1-2; 7 nucleotides align to TRBD1. Looked up from germline, CDR1 is GTSNPN and CDR2 is SVGIG (reference sequence). The CDR3 consists of 16 residues. Trimming removed 6 bases from V and 2 bases from J; junction bases left unmatched: 15. The DNA read from the CDR3 is TGTGCCTGCCCGTTCCACCGACAGGGTAGGAACTATGGC. This translates into CACPFHRQGRNYG. The complete CDR3 reads CACPFHRQGRNYGYTF.

CDR3 sequence reads: CASSYGTGLRETQYF. CDR3 DNA (partial): TGTGCCAGCTCATACGGGACAGGGCTGAGGGAGACC. The V gene is TRBV18, the J gene TRBJ2-5; the match to TRBD1 covers 9 bases. The read ends 3 residues before the CDR3 terminus; that terminus is restored from the germline J gene. J gave up 5 bases and V 5 bases, and 9 bases lay outside the gene matches. This CDR3 has 15 residues. CDR1 and CDR2 (germline): KGHSH, LQKENI.

Comments on this clone: The read ends 3 residues before the CDR3 terminus; that terminus is restored from the germline J gene. This rearrangement joins TRBV18 to TRBJ2-3; D might be TRBD1 or TRBD2, each matching 5 bases. Trimming took off 1 base at V and 5 bases at J, with 16 bases between the two ends. Germline V gives CDR1 KGHSH, CDR2 LQKENI. This CDR3 contains 16 residues. Partial CDR3 DNA: TGTGCCAGCTCACCACGGGCAGAGGGGAGTGGAGATACG. As protein: CASSPRAEGSGDT. The whole CDR3 is CASSPRAEGSGDTQYF.

The CDR3 DNA, read in part, is TGCAGTGCTACCTTTTATAGCGGAAGCTCCTACAATGAG. Its protein is CSATFYSGSSYNE. The entire CDR3 protein reads CSATFYSGSSYNEQFF. The chain couples TRBV20-1 to TRBJ2-1; perhaps TRBD2 as D (6 bases). From the germline J gene comes the end of the CDR3, since the read stops 3 residues before it. Per the germline V gene, CDR1 is DFQATT and CDR2 is SNEGSKA (reference sequence). The CDR3 runs 16 residues. V lost 4 bases and J 0 bases, leaving 16 bases between the germline ends.

Concerning this clone: Read data end 3 residues before the CDR3 end; the end is taken from the germline J gene. The chain employs TRBV11-2 and TRBJ2-3, with D tentatively TRBD1 (6 bases). The V and J ends lost 5 bases and 3 bases respectively, with 15 bases between them. The CDR3 is 15 amino acids. CDR1 is SGHAT and CDR2 is FQNNGV in the germline V gene. The CDR3: CASSPQGKRTDTQYF. The part of the CDR3 DNA that was read is TGTGCCAGCAGCCCACAGGGCAAGCGGACAGATACG. The variable domain in full, with the rest retrieved from reference TRBV11-2 and TRBJ2-3, is EAGVAQSPRYKIIEKRQSVAFWCNPISGHATLYWYQQILGQGPKLLIQFQNNGVVDDSQLPKDRFSAERLKGVDSTLKIQPAKLEDSAVYLCASSPQGKRTDTQYFGPGTRLTVL.

On this clone itself: With the read ending 3 residues before the CDR3 end, the germline J gene is used to fill in that end. The chain combines TRBV30 with TRBJ2-5; 7 bases fit TRBD1. Trimming cost V 5 bases and J 2 bases; bases outside gene matches: 5. The CDR3 totals 13 residues. The germline V gene encodes CDR1 GTSNPN and CDR2 SVGIG (reference sequence). The CDR3 loop is CAWARDRQETQYF. CDR3 DNA, as far as it was read: TGTGCCTGGGCTCGGGACAGACAAGAGACC.

Points on this clone: Read sequence stops 3 residues before the CDR3 end, and the germline J gene provides the missing end. The V call is TRBV18, the J call TRBJ1-2; 10 nucleotides align to TRBD1. In germline, CDR1 is KGHSH, CDR2 LQKENI. The CDR3 length is 16 residues. V lost 4 bases and J lost 5; bases outside the gene matches: 10. CDR3 residues: CASSLRTGGIDYGYTF. CDR3 DNA (partial): TGTGCCAGCTCACTAAGGACAGGGGGGATAGATTATGGC. The variable domain in full, completed from reference TRBV18 and TRBJ1-2, reads NAGVMQNPRHLVRRRGQEARLRCSPMKGHSHVYWYRQLPEEGLKFMVYLQKENIIDESGMPKERFSAEFPKEGPSILRIQQVVRGDSAAYFCASSLRTGGIDYGYTFGSGTRLTVV.

On this clone itself: Coverage ceases 3 residues before the CDR3 finishes, and the germline J gene fills in the end. The chain joins TRBV5-1 to TRBJ1-2; D is undetermined. V lost 0 bases to trimming and J lost 7 bases, with 10 bases between them. CDR1 and CDR2 (germline): SGHRS, YFSETQ. The CDR3 is 13 amino acids. The CDR3 loop reads CASSLDMPVGYTF. CDR3 bases read: TGCGCCAGCAGCTTGGACATGCCCGTTGGC.

In the case of this clone: The sequence runs out 3 residues before the end of the CDR3; the remainder is reconstructed from the germline J gene. The chain combines TRBV6-2 or TRBV6-3 with TRBJ2-1, with 10 bases lining up with TRBD2. The trim removed 2 bases at V and 4 bases at J, leaving 5 bases unmatched. CDR3 length equals 16 residues. From germline, CDR1 is MNHEY and CDR2 SVGEGT. The CDR3 bases that were read are TGTGCCAGCAGTTACCGGTGGACTAGCGGTTACAATGAG. Encoded protein: CASSYRWTSGYNE. The complete CDR3 sequence is CASSYRWTSGYNEQFF.

A word on this clone: With the read ending 3 residues before the CDR3 end, the germline J gene is used to fill in that end. This chain connects TRBV5-6 to TRBJ1-1; no clear D gene. Trimming cost V 2 bases and J 0 bases, with 5 bases left between them. The V gene's germline CDR1 is SGHDT and CDR2 YYEEEE. This CDR3 region has 13 residues. The CDR3 loop reads CASSFQMNTEAFF. The DNA read from the CDR3 is TGTGCCAGCAGCTTTCAGATGAACACTGAA.

CDR3 sequence reads: CASSLDRGEQFF. CDR3 DNA, as far as it was read: TGTGCCAGCAGTCTTGATCGAGGTGAG. V and J are TRBV6-4 and TRBJ2-1; D uncertain. From the germline J gene comes the end of the CDR3, since the read stops 3 residues before it. The CDR3 length is 12 residues. Germline V gene data show CDR1 as MRHNA and CDR2 as SNTAGT. V dropped 5 bases and J dropped 9 bases, with 11 bases sitting between them.

Comment on this clone: Read data end 3 residues before the CDR3 end; the end is taken from the germline J gene. This rearrangement joins TRBV2 to TRBJ2-5, with a tentative D call TRBD2 (6 bases). Per the germline V gene, CDR1 is SNHLY and CDR2 is FYNNEI. Trimming took off 1 base at V and 1 base at J, with 10 bases between the two ends. This CDR3 spans 15 amino acids. The covered CDR3 bases are TGTGCCAGCAGTGAAGGGGGACTCAGCCAAGAGACC. This encodes CASSEGGLSQET. In full, the CDR3 is CASSEGGLSQETQYF.

Notes on this clone: Read coverage stops 3 residues before the CDR3 terminus; the germline J gene supplies the remainder. The chain employs TRBV5-1 and TRBJ1-2, with 9 bases fitting TRBD1. The J segment lost 5 bases and the V segment lost 5 bases, leaving 4 bases of the junction unmatched. Per germline, CDR1 SGHRS and CDR2 YFSETQ. The CDR3 spans 13 residues. Incomplete CDR3 DNA: TGCGCCAGCAGGCCTGACAGGGGGTATGGC. Translated, it gives CASRPDRGYG. The whole CDR3 is CASRPDRGYGYTF.

Comments on this clone: The read comes to an end 3 residues before the CDR3 does, leaving the germline J gene to fill in the end. This sequence joins TRBV7-6 and TRBJ2-5; 10 nucleotides match TRBD2. The CDR3 spans 15 residues. V shed 1 base and J 4 bases; nucleotides not matched to a gene: 3. Germline CDR1 and CDR2: SGHVS and FNYEAQ. CDR3: CASSLGLAGVETQYF. The CDR3 DNA, read in part, is TGTGCCAGCAGCTTAGGCCTAGCGGGGGTAGAGACC. Full variable domain (remainder filled in from reference TRBV7-6 and TRBJ2-5): GAGVSQSPRYKVTKRGQDVALRCDPISGHVSLYWYRQALGQGPEFLTYFNYEAQQDKSGLPNDRFSAERPEGSISTLTIQRTEQRDSAMYRCASSLGLAGVETQYFGPGTRLLVL.

To note about this clone: The CDR3 end falls 3 residues outside the read, so it is completed with the germline J gene. The V and J genes are TRBV5-1 and TRBJ1-2; TRBD1 matches at 8 bases. Germline V gene data show CDR1 as SGHRS and CDR2 as YFSETQ. V shed 6 bases, J shed 5 bases, and the junction held 9 bases outside the gene matches. The CDR3 has 14 amino acids. The CDR3: CASTQTGATYGYTF. Incomplete CDR3 DNA: TGCGCCAGCACCCAGACAGGGGCGACTTATGGC.

Comments on this clone: Read coverage stops 3 residues before the CDR3 terminus; the germline J gene supplies the remainder. The chain couples TRBV7-8 to TRBJ1-1, with a tentative D call TRBD1 (6 bases). Deletions cut 5 bases from V and 5 bases from J, with 21 bases between. This CDR3 has 16 amino acids. Germline assignment: CDR1 SGHVS and CDR2 FQNEAQ. Incomplete CDR3 DNA: TGTGCCAGCAGCAAAACCAGGGGATCATACAGGACTGAA. Translating it yields CASSKTRGSYRTE. The whole CDR3 reads CASSKTRGSYRTEAFF.

Incomplete CDR3 DNA: TGTGCCAGCTCACCAATTGGGACTCCCTCTGGAAACACC. This gives the protein CASSPIGTPSGNT. The full CDR3 reads CASSPIGTPSGNTIYF. The J gene is TRBJ1-3, the V gene TRBV18; tentative D call: TRBD1 (5 bases). The read finishes 3 residues shy of the CDR3 end, and the germline J gene is used to complete it. The germline CDR1 and CDR2 sequences are KGHSH and LQKENI. V lost 2 bases to trimming and J lost 0 bases, with 11 bases between them. This CDR3 is built from 16 residues.

A remark on this clone: Read sequence stops 3 residues before the CDR3 end, and the germline J gene provides the missing end. This rearrangement joins TRBV7-6 to TRBJ2-7; D possibly corresponds to TRBD1 (5 bases). The CDR3 covers 15 residues. V gave up 0 bases and J gave up 2 bases, with 11 bases separating them. Per germline, CDR1 SGHVS and CDR2 FNYEAQ. CDR3 in amino acids: CASSLALTVTYEQYF. CDR3 DNA, as far as it was read: TGTGCCAGCAGCTTAGCCCTGACAGTAACCTACGAG.

For this clone: The CDR3 extends 3 residues past the end of the read, so its final part is completed from the germline J gene. The chain has TRBV19 and TRBJ1-2; 11 bases match TRBD1. The junction had 9 bases not matched to a gene; V was cut back by 5 bases and J by 7 bases. The CDR3 sequence is 15 residues long. Germline assignment: CDR1 LNHDA and CDR2 SQIVND (reference sequence). The sequenced CDR3 bases are TGTGCCAGTAGTTCGAGGACAGGGGGCCGGACTGGC. It codes for CASSSRTGGRTG. The CDR3 reads in full as CASSSRTGGRTGYTF.